This TCR beta chain was sequenced during a study of beta chain features in type 1 diabetes. The isolated RNA, all of it, was reverse transcribed, so expressed TCRB transcripts were what got sequenced. The assay was immunoSEQ multiplex PCR, and TCRdb's table has in-frame clones only and misses some. The table includes 400,000 to 450,000 clones, around 14% detected once. There are a few counts of this clone. Its antigen is not known. Study-wide points: Compared to healthy donors, patients appeared to have naive, central memory and Treg TCRB repertoires that were more alike. Shortening that was moderate but significant affected the TCRB CDR3s of Type 1 diabetes patients in all four CD4+ subsets.

In germline, CDR1 is ENHRY, CDR2 SYGVKD. The junction had 8 bases not matched to a gene; V was cut back by 10 bases and J by 0 bases. CDR3 length equals 16 residues. Source material: naive CD4+ T cells from blood. This clonotype originated in a man aged 25-45 years in good health. The chain links TRBV10-3 to TRBJ2-1, with 11 nucleotides matching TRBD2. DNA of the CDR3: TGTGCCACTTCGGGACTAGCGGCGAGCTCCTACAATGAGCAGTTCTTC. It codes for CATSGLAASSYNEQFF.